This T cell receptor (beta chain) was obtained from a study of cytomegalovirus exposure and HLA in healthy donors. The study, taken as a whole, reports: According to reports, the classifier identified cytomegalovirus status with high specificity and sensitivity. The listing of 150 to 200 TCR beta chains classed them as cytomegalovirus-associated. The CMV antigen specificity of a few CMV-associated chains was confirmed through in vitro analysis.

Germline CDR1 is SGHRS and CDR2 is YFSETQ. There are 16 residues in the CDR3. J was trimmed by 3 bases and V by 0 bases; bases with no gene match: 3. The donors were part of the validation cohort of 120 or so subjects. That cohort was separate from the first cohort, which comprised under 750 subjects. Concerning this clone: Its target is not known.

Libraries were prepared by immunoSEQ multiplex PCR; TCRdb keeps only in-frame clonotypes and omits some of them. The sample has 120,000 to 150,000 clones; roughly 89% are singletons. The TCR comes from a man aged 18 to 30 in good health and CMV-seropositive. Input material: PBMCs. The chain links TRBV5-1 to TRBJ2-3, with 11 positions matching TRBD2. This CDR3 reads CASSLGLAGKTDTQYF. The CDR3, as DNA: TGCGCCAGCAGCTTGGGACTAGCGGGGAAGACAGATACGCAGTATTTT.